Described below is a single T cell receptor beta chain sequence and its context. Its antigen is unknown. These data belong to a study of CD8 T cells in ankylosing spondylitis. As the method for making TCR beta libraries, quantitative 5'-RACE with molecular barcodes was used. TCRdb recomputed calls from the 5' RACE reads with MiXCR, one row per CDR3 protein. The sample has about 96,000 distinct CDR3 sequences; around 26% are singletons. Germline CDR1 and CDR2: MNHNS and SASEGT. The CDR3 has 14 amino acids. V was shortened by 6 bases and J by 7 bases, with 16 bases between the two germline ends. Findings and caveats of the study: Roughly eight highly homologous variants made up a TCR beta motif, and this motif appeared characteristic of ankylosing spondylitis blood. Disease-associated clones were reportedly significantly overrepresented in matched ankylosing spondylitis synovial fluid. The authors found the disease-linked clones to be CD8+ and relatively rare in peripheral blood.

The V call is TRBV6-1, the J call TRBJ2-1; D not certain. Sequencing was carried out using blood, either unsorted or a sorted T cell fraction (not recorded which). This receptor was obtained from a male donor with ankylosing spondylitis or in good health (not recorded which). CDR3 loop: CASSPKGRPNEQFF. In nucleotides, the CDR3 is TGTGCCAGCAGCCCGAAAGGACGTCCTAATGAGCAGTTCTTC.